This entry lists 22 T cell receptor beta chains sequenced from one sample in a study of molecular identifiers for immune sequencing clone quantification. Via MiXCR, TCRdb re-called the PCR reads, giving one row per CDR3 protein. The sample lists 300,000 to 350,000 distinct CDR3 sequences, around a fifth occurring once. The sequenced sample was naive CD8+ T cells from blood, with Jurkat cell RNA spiked in. Indicated subset: FACS-sorted CD8+CD4-CCR7+CD45RA+ naive T cells. Every receptor here comes from a human donor in good health. Some libraries in this study had Jurkat cell RNA spiked in.

This clonotype has a handful of counts. This chain connects TRBV19 to TRBJ1-1; D unresolved. V lost 7 bases to trimming and J lost 1 base, with 16 bases between them. The CDR3 loop spans 15 amino acids. In germline, CDR1 is LNHDA, CDR2 SQIVND (reference sequence). The CDR3 spells CASNPMGRANTEAFF. In DNA, the CDR3 is TGTGCCAGTAACCCGATGGGTCGGGCGAACACTGAAGCTTTCTTT.

Turning to this clonotype: A read error is possible here, since a much larger clone lies one base away. The conserved final phenylalanine or tryptophan is absent from the CDR3, which likely points to a read error. The chain joins TRBV7-9 to TRBJ2-7; D call uncertain. Germline assignment: CDR1 SEHNR and CDR2 FQNEAQ (reference sequence). Trimming stripped 7 bases from V and 0 bases from J, with 10 bases between. The CDR3 loop spans 13 amino acids. The chain's CDR3 is CASTLGISYEQYL. CDR3 nucleotide sequence: TGTGCCAGCACGCTTGGAATCTCCTACGAGCAGTACCTC.

The sample holds a few counts of this clonotype. The V call is TRBV12-3 or TRBV12-4, the J call TRBJ2-2; D uncertain. CDR3 length: 15 residues. Trimming stripped 7 bases from V and 2 bases from J, with 14 bases between. CDR3: CASTEFSTNTGELFF. The DNA of the CDR3 is TGTGCCAGCACCGAGTTCTCCACTAACACCGGGGAGCTGTTTTTT.

This clonotype showed up many times. This sequence joins TRBV20-1 and TRBJ2-7; possibly TRBD1 for D (5 bases). Germline V gives CDR1 DFQATT, CDR2 SNEGSKA (reference sequence). With 3 bases removed from V and 4 bases from J, the gap between germline ends came to 19 bases. CDR3 length: 15 residues. CDR3: CSARKGRTRNYEQYF. In nucleotides, the CDR3 is TGCAGTGCTAGGAAGGGTAGGACAAGGAATTACGAGCAGTACTTC.

This clonotype showed up many times. The J gene is TRBJ1-5, the V gene TRBV7-2; tentative D call: TRBD1 (6 bases). The CDR3 is 18 residues long. Deletions cut 5 bases from V and 0 bases from J, with 20 bases between. Germline V gives CDR1 SGHTA, CDR2 FQGNSA. For the CDR3, the DNA is TGTGCCAGCAGCGAATTAACAGGGTCGACCCCTAGCAATCAGCCCCAGCATTTT. Translation gives CASSELTGSTPSNQPQHF.

This clonotype has at least ten counts. The CDR3 here is CASSPGLADYEQYF. CDR3 coding DNA: TGTGCCAGCAGCCCGGGACTAGCGGACTACGAGCAGTACTTC. This rearrangement joins TRBV11-2 to TRBJ2-7; 11 bases map to TRBD2. Per germline, CDR1 SGHAT and CDR2 FQNNGV. The V gene end was trimmed by 5 bases and the J gene end by 3 bases; junction bases not matched to a gene: 3. The CDR3 covers 14 residues.

The gene calls are TRBV10-3 and TRBJ2-3; TRBD1 aligns across 7 bases. The CDR3 has 15 amino acids. V lost 4 bases, J lost 3 bases, and 7 bases stayed unmatched. Germline CDR1 is ENHRY and CDR2 is SYGVKD. The CDR3 is CAISGDRAGTDTQYF. The CDR3 DNA follows: TGTGCCATCAGTGGAGACAGGGCCGGTACAGATACGCAGTATTTT.

Regarding this clonotype: This is likely a read error, given that the CDR3 carries no conserved phenylalanine or tryptophan at its end. Because the CDR3's place on the DNA is in doubt, the DNA is left out and the CDR3 is given as listed by TCRdb. The chain links TRBV2 to TRBJ1-3. The CDR3 extends over 15 residues, inclusive of both ends. Looked up from germline, CDR1 is SNHLY and CDR2 is FYNNEI. The chain's CDR3 is CASSEAQGSGNTTYL.

The chain links TRBV27 to TRBJ1-1; unclear D gene. The CDR3 is 17 residues long. In germline, CDR1 is MNHEY, CDR2 SMNVEV (reference sequence). Deletions cut 2 bases from V and 0 bases from J, with 16 bases between. The CDR3 protein is CASSLIGVGGLNTEAFF. The CDR3 DNA reads as TGTGCCAGCAGTTTAATTGGGGTGGGCGGATTGAACACTGAAGCTTTCTTT.

This chain connects TRBV3-1 to TRBJ1-1; no reliable D call. Germline values: CDR1 LGHDT, CDR2 YNNKEL (reference sequence). Trimming took 3 bases from V and 1 from J, leaving 9 bases between them. There are 14 residues in the CDR3. CDR3 nucleotides: TGTGCCAGCAGCCACCCCCTCGAGAACACTGAAGCTTTCTTT. It codes for CASSHPLENTEAFF.

This chain joins TRBV6-2 or TRBV6-3 and TRBJ2-3, with D possibly matching TRBD2 (5 bases). CDR1 and CDR2 (germline): MNHEY, SVGEGT. This CDR3 has 14 residues. V lost 8 bases and J lost 3, with 15 bases in between. The CDR3 coding sequence is TGTGCCAGCGAGAAGGGAGTATGGACAGATACGCAGTATTTT. It codes for CASEKGVWTDTQYF.

For this clonotype: A single base separates this from a much larger clone, so it may be a read error. The V gene is TRBV27, the J gene TRBJ2-3; D unclear. The germline gives CDR1 MNHEY, CDR2 SMNVEV (reference sequence). V was cut by 5 bases and J by 0 bases, with 9 bases left in between. CDR3 length equals 14 residues. The CDR3: CASSGEPSTDTQYF. In DNA form, the CDR3 reads TGTGCCAGCAGTGGCGAGCCTAGCACAGATACGCAGTATTTT.

The CDR3 here is CASSLWTGVGTDTQYF. For the CDR3, the DNA is TGTGCCAGCAGCCTATGGACAGGGGTCGGCACAGATACGCAGTATTTT. The gene calls are TRBV27 and TRBJ2-3, with 9 bases identical to TRBD1. The CDR3 contains 16 residues. Looked up from germline, CDR1 is MNHEY and CDR2 is SMNVEV (reference sequence). With 6 bases clipped from V and 1 base from J, the junction kept 8 bases outside the gene matches.

This clonotype was observed a handful of times. It may be a read error: a sequence one base away is much more abundant. The genes are TRBV6-5 and TRBJ1-4, with 8 bases aligning to TRBD1. Germline CDR1 MNHEY, CDR2 SVGAGI. V gave up 5 bases and J gave up 4 bases; unmatched junction bases: 3. The CDR3 totals 14 residues. The CDR3 loop reads CASSLDRVNEKLFF. CDR3 bases: TGTGCCAGCAGTCTGGACAGGGTTAATGAAAAACTGTTTTTT.

There are many counts of this clonotype. J is TRBJ2-3 and V is TRBV20-1, with D tentatively TRBD2 (6 bases). From germline, CDR1 is DFQATT and CDR2 SNEGSKA (reference sequence). The CDR3 length is 13 residues. V lost 4 bases to trimming and J lost 8 bases, with 16 bases between them. The CDR3: CSATAEGIGTQYF. CDR3 DNA sequence: TGCAGTGCTACCGCGGAGGGGATAGGTACGCAGTATTTT.

This chain links TRBV4-1 with TRBJ1-1; D is ambiguous. Trimming removed 1 base from V and 7 bases from J, with 16 bases in between. CDR1 and CDR2 from the germline V gene are MGHRA and YSYEKL. The CDR3 length is 15 residues. CDR3 coding DNA: TGCGCCAGCAGCCAAGGCCAGCTGGCACAATATGAAGCTTTCTTT. This codes for CASSQGQLAQYEAFF.

Concerning this clonotype: One end of the junction varies from germline; a read error may be responsible. The chain employs TRBV7-8 and TRBJ1-1; D gene ambiguous. From germline, CDR1 is SGHVS and CDR2 FQNEAQ. The CDR3 loop spans 15 amino acids. DNA of the CDR3: TGTGCCAGCGGCTTAGAAGCCTGGGGTCGCACTGAAGCTTTCTTT. Translation: CASGLEAWGRTEAFF.

This clonotype occurred many times. The chain joins TRBV12-3 or TRBV12-4 to TRBJ2-7, with 8 bases aligning to TRBD1. Trimming at V came to 3 bases and at J to 5 bases, leaving 6 bases not matched to a gene. The CDR3 runs 14 residues. CDR3 DNA: TGTGCCAGCAGTTTTGAACAGGGGGTAGACGAGCAGTACTTC. Its protein product is CASSFEQGVDEQYF.

This clonotype was counted at least ten times. The chain carries TRBV20-1 and TRBJ2-5; no clear D. Per the germline V gene, CDR1 is DFQATT and CDR2 is SNEGSKA (reference sequence). The length of the CDR3 is 11 residues. The ends were cut back, 5 bases at V and 4 bases at J, with 8 bases in the middle. The CDR3 coding sequence is TGCAGTGCTGAGCCCTCAGAGACCCAGTACTTC. Its protein product is CSAEPSETQYF.

This clonotype was observed many times. V usage is TRBV7-3 and J usage is TRBJ2-1; D uncertain. The CDR3 length is 15 residues. CDR1 is SGHTA, CDR2 FQGTGA, per germline. Trimming cost V 4 bases and J 4 bases, with 14 bases left between them. The CDR3 reads CASSSHKSRYNEQFF. CDR3 coding DNA: TGTGCCAGCAGCTCCCACAAGAGTAGGTACAATGAGCAGTTCTTC.

This clonotype was counted ten times or more. The chain is built from TRBV27 and TRBJ1-2, with D tentatively TRBD1 (5 bases). Germline loops: CDR1 MNHEY, CDR2 SMNVEV (reference sequence). With 0 bases removed from V and 2 bases from J, the gap between germline ends came to 13 bases. This CDR3 spans 16 amino acids. This CDR3 reads CASSLSPGPRNYGYTF. CDR3 sequence (DNA): TGTGCCAGCAGTTTATCGCCAGGGCCCCGGAACTATGGCTACACCTTC.

This clonotype was picked up many times. The chain links TRBV4-2 to TRBJ1-1; TRBD1 agrees at 7 bases. Unmatched junction bases numbered 4, after V lost 4 bases and J lost 5 bases. This CDR3 spans 13 amino acids. Germline CDR1 LGHNA, CDR2 YNFKEQ. CDR3 sequence (DNA): TGTGCCAGCAGCCCTCAGGGGGTGACTGAAGCTTTCTTT. It encodes CASSPQGVTEAFF.